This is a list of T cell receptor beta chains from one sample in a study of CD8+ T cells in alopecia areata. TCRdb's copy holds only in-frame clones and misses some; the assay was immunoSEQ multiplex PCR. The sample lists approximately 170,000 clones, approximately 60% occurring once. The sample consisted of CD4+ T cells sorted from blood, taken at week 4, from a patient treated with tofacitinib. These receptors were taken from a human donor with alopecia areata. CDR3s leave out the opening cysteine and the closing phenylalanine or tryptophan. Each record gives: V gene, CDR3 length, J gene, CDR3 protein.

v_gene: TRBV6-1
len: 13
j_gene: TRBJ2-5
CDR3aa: ASRHREKGQETQY

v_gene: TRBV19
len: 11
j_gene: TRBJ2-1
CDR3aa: ASSIPSYNEQF

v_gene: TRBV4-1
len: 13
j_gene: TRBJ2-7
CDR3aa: ASSPVGTKNYEQY

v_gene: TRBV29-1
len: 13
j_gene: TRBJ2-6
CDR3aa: SVGGQTSGANVLT

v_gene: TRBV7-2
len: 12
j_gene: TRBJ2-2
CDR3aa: ASSLGGFTGELF

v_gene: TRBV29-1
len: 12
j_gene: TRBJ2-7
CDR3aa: SVAPGGSADEQY

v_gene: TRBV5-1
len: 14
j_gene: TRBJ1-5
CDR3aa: ASSKRRQGSNQPQH

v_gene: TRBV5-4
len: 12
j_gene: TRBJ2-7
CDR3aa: ASSSPGTGGEQY

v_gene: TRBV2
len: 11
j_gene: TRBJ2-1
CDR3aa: ASSEAVGYEQF

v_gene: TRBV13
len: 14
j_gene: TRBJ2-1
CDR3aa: ASSLGLAGHYNEQF

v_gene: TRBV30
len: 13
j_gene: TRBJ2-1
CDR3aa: AWSFGAGPYNEQF

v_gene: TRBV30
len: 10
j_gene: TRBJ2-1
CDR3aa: AWSVIGLEQF

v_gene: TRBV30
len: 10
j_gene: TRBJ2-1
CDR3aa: AWSRRFNEQF

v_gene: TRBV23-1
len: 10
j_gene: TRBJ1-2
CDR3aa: ASSQSSNGYT

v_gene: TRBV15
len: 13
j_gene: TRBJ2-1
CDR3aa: ATSRDSGRYNEQF

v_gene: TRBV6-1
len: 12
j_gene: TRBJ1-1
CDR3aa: ASNRQGPGTEAF

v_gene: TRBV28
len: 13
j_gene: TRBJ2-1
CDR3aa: ASRLPGTGVNEQF

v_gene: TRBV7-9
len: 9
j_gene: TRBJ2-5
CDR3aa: ASSSEETQY

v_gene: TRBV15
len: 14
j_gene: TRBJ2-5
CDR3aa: ATSRGRGTGQETQY

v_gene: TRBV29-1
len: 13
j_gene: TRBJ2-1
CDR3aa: SVETLGGTYNEQF

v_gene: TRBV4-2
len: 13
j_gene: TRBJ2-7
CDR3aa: ASSQEHRGPYEQY

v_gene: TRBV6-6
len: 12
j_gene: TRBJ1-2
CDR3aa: ASSLPPRQGGYT

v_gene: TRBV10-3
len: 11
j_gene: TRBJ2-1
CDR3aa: AIRGATYNEQF

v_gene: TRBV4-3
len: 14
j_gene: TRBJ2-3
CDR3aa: ASSQGIGGRTDTQY

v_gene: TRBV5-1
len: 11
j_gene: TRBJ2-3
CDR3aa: ASSFDSTYTQY

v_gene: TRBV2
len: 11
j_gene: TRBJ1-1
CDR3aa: ASRVTGNTEAF

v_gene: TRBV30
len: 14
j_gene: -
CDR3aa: AWTRSGVLISYEQY

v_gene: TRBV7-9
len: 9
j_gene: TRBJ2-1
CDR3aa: ASSPENEQF

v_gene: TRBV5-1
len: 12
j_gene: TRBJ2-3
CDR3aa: ASTPGGSTDTQY

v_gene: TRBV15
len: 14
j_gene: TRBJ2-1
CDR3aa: ATSRDRLAGAHEQF

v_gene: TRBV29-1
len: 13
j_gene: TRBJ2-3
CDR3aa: SVEPSGTSTDTQY

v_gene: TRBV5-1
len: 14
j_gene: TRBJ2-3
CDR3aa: ASSILAGGQGDTQY

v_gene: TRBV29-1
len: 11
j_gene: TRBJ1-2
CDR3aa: SVGKNRDYGYT